The entry below describes one T cell receptor (beta chain). Its recognized antigen is unknown. Qualities for individual bases were not recorded, and no much larger clone is one base off. TCRbeta CDR3 regions were amplified from genomic DNA by means of the immunoSEQ Assay, a bias-controlled multiplex PCR. As for the original processing: The number of nucleated cells in each sample was estimated by amplification of reference gene primers within the assay. Sequence reads were collapsed and filtered to measure the absolute abundance of every unique TCRbeta CDR3 rearrangement. For each sample, productive Simpson clonality was calculated by taking the square root of Simpson's diversity index across productive rearrangements. This immuneACCESS table, as held by TCRdb, lists in-frame sequences with V and J called but not all clones. Of the missing ones, under half trace to an unresolved V gene in checked studies; the others have no known cause. The V and J calls and clone size are taken from that table; D and trimming were inferred from the DNA. Across this sample there are some 130,000 clones, with around 87% seen only once. Less than 2.5% of the sample belongs to the ten largest clones.

This record belongs to a study of blood T cell repertoires in COVID-19 (dated by TCRdb to about 2020). The study in broad terms: The collaborator samples originated in the United States, Italy and Spain and spanned the acute and convalescent phases of COVID-19. The material from the prospective study consisted of cDNA or gDNA derived from T cells, B-cell-depleted T cells, or PBMCs. The dataset comprised deeply sampled blood TCRbeta repertoires from subjects exposed to, actively infected with, or recovered from COVID-19. The repertoires were released in a freely available public database intended as a resource for research on the immune response to SARS-CoV-2. Samples came from the ongoing ImmuneRACE study (first 160 participants) plus 1,254 subjects from 6 global collaborators. A de-identified subject ID, COVID-19 status, age in years and sex were almost always included in the sample metadata. Where available, HLA class I and class II types were obtained from metadata supplied by the sample provider rather than from assay-based typing. Broad study findings and their caveats: How much clinical and demographic metadata was included differed by source and by participant, and the metadata was provided uncurated.

CDR1 and CDR2 are drawn from the germline V gene: SGHRS, YFSETQ. The CDR3 spans 14 residues, from the cysteine through the phenylalanine. Just CDR3 DNA is preserved here, 42 bases in frame from base 1. The V and J ends are trimmed by 4 bases and 6 bases, leaving 14 bases between them. Whole blood was collected in K2EDTA tubes by collaborating institutions according to the institutions' own protocols. For TCRbeta analysis, collaborators shipped samples as frozen whole blood, isolated PBMCs, or DNA extracted from either of those sample types. The sequence was obtained from a man aged 45 to 65 with active COVID-19. Recombination connected TRBV5-1 to TRBJ2-1; the D region possibly corresponds to TRBD2 (7 bases align). Input material: peripheral blood. At the DNA level, the sequence is TGCGCCAGCAGCCCGGGGGGCGGGGGCAATGAGCAGTTCTTC. Its coded protein is CASSPGGGGNEQFF.